Following are 5 T cell receptor beta chains from one sample sequenced in a study of Graves' ophthalmopathy and Graves' hyperthyroidism. The study amplified TCR beta CDR3 regions using RNA transcripts. The library came from an HTBI-primed first-round RT-PCR and a second-round multiplex PCR. One entry per CDR3 protein, called by TCRdb with MiXCR from the multiplex PCR reads. The repertoire consists of hundreds of thousands of distinct CDR3 sequences, with around a fifth occurring once and the leading ten covering 2.5% to 3.5%. The specimen sequenced was peripheral blood. These receptors were taken from a woman between 18 and 29 years old with stable Graves' hyperthyroidism.

Only a few counts were recorded for this clonotype. This rearrangement joins TRBV11-1 to TRBJ2-2; 8 nucleotides match TRBD1. J was trimmed by 4 bases and V by 5 bases; bases with no gene match: 9. Germline assignment: CDR1 SGHAT and CDR2 FQDESV (reference sequence). The CDR3 extends over 16 amino acids. In DNA, the CDR3 is TGTGCCAGCAGCCCAAGGGCACAGGGGGGCACCGGGGAGCTGTTTTTT. It specifies CASSPRAQGGTGELFF.

The chain carries TRBV27 and TRBJ2-7; maybe TRBD2 (6 bases). The V gene lost 4 bases and the J gene lost 1 base, with 17 bases spanning the gap. Germline assignment: CDR1 MNHEY and CDR2 SMNVEV (reference sequence). The CDR3 runs 16 residues. The CDR3 nucleotides are TGTGCCAGCAGTTCCCTGGAGGGAGGCCGTTCCTACGAGCAGTACTTC. This encodes CASSSLEGGRSYEQYF.

The chain links TRBV6-5 to TRBJ1-1; maybe TRBD1 (6 bases). V shed 2 bases and J shed 7 bases, with 14 bases lying between them. CDR3 length: 14 amino acids. Germline CDR1 is MNHEY and CDR2 is SVGAGI. Here the CDR3 reads CASSYEEGEGEAFF. The CDR3 DNA follows: TGTGCCAGCAGTTACGAGGAGGGGGAGGGTGAAGCTTTCTTT.

In this sample, this clonotype turned up many times. This chain joins TRBV5-1 and TRBJ2-7, with TRBD1 matching 9 bases. This CDR3 is 14 amino acids long. V was pared by 0 bases and J by 7 bases, with 5 bases of the junction left unmatched. Germline V gene data show CDR1 as SGHRS and CDR2 as YFSETQ. The CDR3 bases are TGCGCCAGCAGCTTGGGGGACAGGGTGAGGGAGCAGTACTTC. Translation gives CASSLGDRVREQYF.

As regards this clonotype: This sequence may be a read error, since a much larger clone differs from it by one base. The V call is TRBV19, the J call TRBJ2-2; D may correspond to TRBD1 or TRBD2 (5 bases each). This CDR3 spans 16 amino acids. Germline loops: CDR1 LNHDA, CDR2 SQIVND (reference sequence). Here the CDR3 reads CASSRGGHPNTGELCF. CDR3 nucleotides: TGTGCCAGTAGTAGGGGCGGACATCCGAACACCGGGGAGCTGTGTTTT.